The present entry profiles one T cell receptor beta chain with its context. The antigen is not known. The data stem from a study of CD8+ T cells in alopecia areata. Study conclusions and caveats: The link between baseline CD8+ expansion and response remains uncertain with one nonresponder. Numerous expanded lesional clones remained in scalp and blood during tofacitinib.

In each case, RNA was isolated and then reverse transcribed into cDNA as the sequencing template. Method: immunoSEQ multiplex PCR; TCRdb's copy keeps in-frame clones and lacks some. The sample has around 200,000 clones, 45% to 65% seen once; the top ten hold roughly 0.7%. Treatment specified: oral pan-JAK inhibitor, 5-10 mg twice daily. The sequences come from CD4+ T cells sorted from blood, collected at week 4, from a patient treated with tofacitinib. This receptor was identified in a human donor with alopecia areata.

CDR3 coding DNA: TGTGCCAGCAGTTTCAGTAGCGGGACTTCCTACGAGCAGTACTTC. Its protein is CASSFSSGTSYEQYF. The chain links TRBV28 to TRBJ2-7, with 8 bases identical to TRBD2. This CDR3 has 15 amino acids. CDR1 and CDR2 (germline): MDHEN, SYDVKM. The trim removed 3 bases at V and 1 base at J, leaving 5 bases unmatched.